Reported below is one T cell receptor beta chain. The CDR3 consists of 13 residues. V was clipped by 6 bases and J by 5 bases; unmatched bases: 3. Germline assignment: CDR1 LGHDT and CDR2 YNNKEL (reference sequence). These data belong to a study of blood T cell repertoires in COVID-19. Study-wide background: Sites across the United States, Italy and Spain contributed samples from acute and convalescent COVID-19. PBMCs, B-cell-depleted T cells, or T cells provided the cDNA or gDNA that made up the material.

In the study's own analysis: Using reference gene primer amplification, nucleated cell counts were estimated. Here immunoSEQ multiplex PCR was the method, and the copy in TCRdb shows in-frame clones only, minus some. That table is the source of V, J and clone size, and D and trimming were worked out from the DNA. The table records tens of thousands of clones, more than 75% of them present only once. The sequence came from a man between 65 and 85 years old with active or convalescent COVID-19. The sample consisted of peripheral blood. The V call is TRBV3-1 (or the pseudogene TRBV3-2), the J call TRBJ1-4, with 7 bases lining up with TRBD1. CDR3 in DNA: TGTGCCAGCAGGGGACAGCTAAATGAAAAACTGTTTTTT. This codes for CASRGQLNEKLFF.